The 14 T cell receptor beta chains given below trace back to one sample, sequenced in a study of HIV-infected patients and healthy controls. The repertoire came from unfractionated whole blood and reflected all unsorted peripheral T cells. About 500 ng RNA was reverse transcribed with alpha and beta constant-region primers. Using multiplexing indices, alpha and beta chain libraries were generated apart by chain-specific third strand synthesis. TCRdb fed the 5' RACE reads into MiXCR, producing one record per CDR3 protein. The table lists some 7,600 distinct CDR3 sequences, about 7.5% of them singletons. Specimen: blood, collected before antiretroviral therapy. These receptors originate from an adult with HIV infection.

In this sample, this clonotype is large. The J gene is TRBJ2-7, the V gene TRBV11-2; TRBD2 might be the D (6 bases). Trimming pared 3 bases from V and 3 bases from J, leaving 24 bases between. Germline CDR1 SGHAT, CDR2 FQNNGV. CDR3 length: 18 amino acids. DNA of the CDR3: TGTGCCAGCAGCTTTACACTAGCAGGATCCCCTCGAAGCTACGAGCAGTACTTC. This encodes CASSFTLAGSPRSYEQYF.

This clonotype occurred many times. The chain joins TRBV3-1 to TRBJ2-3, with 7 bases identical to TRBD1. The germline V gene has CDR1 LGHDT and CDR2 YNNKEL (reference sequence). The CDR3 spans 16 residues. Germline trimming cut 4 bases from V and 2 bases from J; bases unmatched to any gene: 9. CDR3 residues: CASSPFLTGFTDTQYF. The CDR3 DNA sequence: TGTGCCAGCAGCCCCTTTCTGACAGGGTTCACAGATACGCAGTATTTT.

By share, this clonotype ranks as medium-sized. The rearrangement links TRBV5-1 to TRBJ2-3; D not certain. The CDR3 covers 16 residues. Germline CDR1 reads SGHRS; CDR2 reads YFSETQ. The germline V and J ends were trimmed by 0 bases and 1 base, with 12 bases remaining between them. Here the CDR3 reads CASSLAPSDRTDTQYF. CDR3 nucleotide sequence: TGCGCCAGCAGCTTGGCCCCAAGTGATCGCACAGATACGCAGTATTTT.

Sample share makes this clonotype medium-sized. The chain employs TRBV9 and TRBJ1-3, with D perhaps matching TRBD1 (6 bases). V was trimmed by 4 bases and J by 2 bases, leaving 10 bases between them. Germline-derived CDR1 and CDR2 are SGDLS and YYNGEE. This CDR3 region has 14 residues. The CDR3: CASSPTGPGNTIYF. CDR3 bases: TGTGCCAGCAGCCCAACAGGGCCTGGAAACACCATATATTTT.

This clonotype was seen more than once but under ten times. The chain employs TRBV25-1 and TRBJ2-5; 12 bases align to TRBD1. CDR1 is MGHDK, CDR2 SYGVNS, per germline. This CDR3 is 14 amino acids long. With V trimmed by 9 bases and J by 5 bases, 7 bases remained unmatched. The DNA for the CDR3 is TGTGCCAGTACCGGGACAGGGGGCTGGGAGACCCAGTACTTC. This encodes CASTGTGGWETQYF.

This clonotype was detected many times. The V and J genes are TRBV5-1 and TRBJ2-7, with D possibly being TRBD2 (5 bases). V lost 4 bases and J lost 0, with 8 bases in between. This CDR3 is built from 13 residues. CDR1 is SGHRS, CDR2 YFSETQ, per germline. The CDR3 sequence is CASSLGNSYEQYF. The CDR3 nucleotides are TGCGCCAGCAGCCTCGGGAACTCCTACGAGCAGTACTTC. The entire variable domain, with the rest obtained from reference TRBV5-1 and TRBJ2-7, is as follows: KAGVTQTPRYLIKTRGQQVTLSCSPISGHRSVSWYQQTPGQGLQFLFEYFSETQRNKGNFPGRFSGRQFSNSRSEMNVSTLELGDSALYLCASSLGNSYEQYFGPGTRLTVT.

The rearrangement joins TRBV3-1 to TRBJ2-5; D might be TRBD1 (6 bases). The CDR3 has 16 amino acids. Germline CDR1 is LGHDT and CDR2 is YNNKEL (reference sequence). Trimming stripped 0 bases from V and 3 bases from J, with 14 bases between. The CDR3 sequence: CASSQDWKTGKETQYF. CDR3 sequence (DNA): TGTGCCAGCAGCCAAGATTGGAAAACAGGGAAAGAGACCCAGTACTTC.

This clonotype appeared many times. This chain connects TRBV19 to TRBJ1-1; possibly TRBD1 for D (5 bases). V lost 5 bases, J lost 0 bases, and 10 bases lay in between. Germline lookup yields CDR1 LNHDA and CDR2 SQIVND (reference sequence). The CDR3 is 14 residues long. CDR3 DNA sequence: TGTGCCAGTAGTCGCGGGGGACTGAACACTGAAGCTTTCTTT. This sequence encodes CASSRGGLNTEAFF.

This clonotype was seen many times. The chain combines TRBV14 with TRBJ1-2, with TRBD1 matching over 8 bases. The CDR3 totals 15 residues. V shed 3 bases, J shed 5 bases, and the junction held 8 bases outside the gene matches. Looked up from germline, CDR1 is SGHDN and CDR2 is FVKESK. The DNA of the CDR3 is TGTGCCAGCAGCCACCGGACAGGGTTGTCTTATGGCTACACCTTC. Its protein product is CASSHRTGLSYGYTF.

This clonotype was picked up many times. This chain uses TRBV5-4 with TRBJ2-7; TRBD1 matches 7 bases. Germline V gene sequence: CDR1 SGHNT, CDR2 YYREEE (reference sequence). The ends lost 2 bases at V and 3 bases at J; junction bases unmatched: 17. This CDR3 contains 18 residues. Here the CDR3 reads CASSFSPSPRDSYYEQYF. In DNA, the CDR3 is TGTGCCAGCAGCTTTAGCCCCTCCCCACGGGACAGCTACTACGAGCAGTACTTC.

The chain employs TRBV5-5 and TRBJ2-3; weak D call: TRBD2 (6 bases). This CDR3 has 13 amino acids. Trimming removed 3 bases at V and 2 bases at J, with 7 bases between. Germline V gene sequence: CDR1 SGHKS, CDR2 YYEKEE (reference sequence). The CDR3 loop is CASSWGVTDTQYF. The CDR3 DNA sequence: TGTGCCAGCAGCTGGGGGGTCACAGATACGCAGTATTTT.

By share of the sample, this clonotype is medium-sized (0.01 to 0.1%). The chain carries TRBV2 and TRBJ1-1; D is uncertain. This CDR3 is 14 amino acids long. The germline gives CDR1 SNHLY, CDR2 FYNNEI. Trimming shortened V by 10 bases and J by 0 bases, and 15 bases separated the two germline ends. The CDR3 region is CATQRADMNTEAFF. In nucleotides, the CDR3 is TGTGCCACCCAGAGAGCAGACATGAACACTGAAGCTTTCTTT.

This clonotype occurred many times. CDR3 sequence: CASSLPTGNYGYTF. Here the CDR3 DNA reads TGTGCCAGCAGTTTGCCTACAGGGAACTATGGCTACACCTTC. The chain links TRBV28 to TRBJ1-2, with D possibly TRBD1 on 6 matching bases. The CDR3 spans 14 residues. The V gene lost 3 bases and the J gene lost 2 bases, with 10 bases spanning the gap. The germline CDR1 and CDR2 sequences are MDHEN and SYDVKM.

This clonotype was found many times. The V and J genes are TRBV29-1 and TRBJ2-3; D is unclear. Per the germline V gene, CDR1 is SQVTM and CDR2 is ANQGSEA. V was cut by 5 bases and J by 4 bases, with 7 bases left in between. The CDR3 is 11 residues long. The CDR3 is CSVRPADTQYF. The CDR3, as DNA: TGCAGCGTTCGACCCGCAGATACGCAGTATTTT.